The rows below give T cell receptor beta chains drawn from one sample of a study of OX40 agonist ivuxolimab in advanced cancers. Assay: immunoSEQ multiplex PCR; the TCRdb copy retains only in-frame clones and omits some. The sample includes about 82,000 clones, 91% of them seen just once. This material consisted of CD4+ or CD8+ T cells sorted from blood, taken in a trial of the OX40 agonist ivuxolimab. The receptors originated from an adult with an advanced solid tumor such as melanoma, head and neck, liver or kidney cancer. The CDR3 runs from the conserved cysteine through the conserved F or W. D genes are given only for firm matches. The size entry is marked missing in some rows and otherwise reads once, few, many or a size class.

j_gene,v_gene,d_gene,abundance,CDR3nt,CDR3aa
TRBJ2-7,TRBV28,.,few,TGTGCCAGCTCTTCTTCAGATATTTACGAGCAGTACTTC,CASSSSDIYEQYF
TRBJ1-5,TRBV6-6,.,.,TGTGCCAGCAGTCAGGATCTTAGCAATCAGCCCCAGCATTTT,CASSQDLSNQPQHF
TRBJ1-5,TRBV21-1,.,.,TGTGCCAGCAGCGATTGTCAGCCCCAGCATTTT,CASSDCQPQHF
TRBJ1-1,TRBV14,.,few,TGTGCCAGCAGCCAAGTTACAGCGCCAGGTGCTGAAGCTTTCTTT,CASSQVTAPGAEAFF
TRBJ1-4,TRBV28,.,few,TGTGCCAGCAGTCCCCTTGGTGGTAATGAAAAACTGTTTTTT,CASSPLGGNEKLFF
TRBJ1-5,TRBV28,.,.,TGTGCCAGCACCTCAAGAGGGAATCAGCCCCAGCATTTT,CASTSRGNQPQHF
TRBJ1-1,TRBV5-4,.,.,TGTGCCAGCAGCTTGGTCGGGGCGCGTAGTGAAGCTTTCTTT,CASSLVGARSEAFF
TRBJ1-1,TRBV5-6,.,once,TGTGCCAGCAGCTCCCTGGGTCCGATGAACACTGAAGCTTTCTTT,CASSSLGPMNTEAFF
TRBJ2-1,TRBV18,TRBD1,.,TGTGCCAGCTCACCAAGACAGGGGAGTGAGCAGTTCTTC,CASSPRQGSEQFF
TRBJ2-1,TRBV5-1,.,.,TGCGCCAGCAGCCAGCCGACGAGATACAATGAGCAGTTCTTC,CASSQPTRYNEQFF
TRBJ2-2,TRBV5-1,.,.,TGCGCCAGCAGTCAACGGGGGAGCGATAACGGGGAGCTGTTTTTT,CASSQRGSDNGELFF
TRBJ2-2,TRBV6-6,.,.,TGTGCCACCCGGGAGGGACAGATCACCGGGGAGCTGTTTTTT,CATREGQITGELFF
TRBJ2-7,TRBV11-2,TRBD1,.,TGTGCCAGCAGGATCCCGGGACAGGGGCCCGGTCACTCTGAGCAGTACTTC,CASRIPGQGPGHSEQYF
TRBJ2-7,TRBV30,TRBD1,.,TGTGCCTGGAGGCCCGGGACAGGGGGATCCGAGCAGTACTTC,CAWRPGTGGSEQYF
TRBJ1-4,TRBV7-6,TRBD1,.,TGTGCCAGCAGCTTAGCCACAGGACAGGGGGAAAAACTGTTTTTT,CASSLATGQGEKLFF
TRBJ2-2,TRBV11-2,.,.,TGTGCCAGCAGCCCTCAGTCTGGTAGCGTCGGGATGTTTTTT,CASSPQSGSVGMFF
TRBJ1-2,TRBV23-1,TRBD1,.,TGCGCCAGCAGTCAGTTTGGGACAGGGGGTCGTAGCGGCTACACCTTC,CASSQFGTGGRSGYTF
TRBJ2-1,TRBV29-1,.,.,TGCAGCGTTGAATCGAGGTTGTACAATGAGCAGTTCTTC,CSVESRLYNEQFF